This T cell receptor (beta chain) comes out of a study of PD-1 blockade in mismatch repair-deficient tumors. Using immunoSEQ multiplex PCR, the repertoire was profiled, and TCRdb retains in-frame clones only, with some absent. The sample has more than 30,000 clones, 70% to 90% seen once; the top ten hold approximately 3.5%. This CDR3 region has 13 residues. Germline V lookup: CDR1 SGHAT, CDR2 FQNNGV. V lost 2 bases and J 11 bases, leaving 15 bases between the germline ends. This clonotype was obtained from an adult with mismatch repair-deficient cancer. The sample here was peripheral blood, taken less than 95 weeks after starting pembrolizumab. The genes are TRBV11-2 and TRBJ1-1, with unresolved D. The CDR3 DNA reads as TGTGCCAGCAGCTTAACGGACTCCTTGGAGGCTTTCTTT. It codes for CASSLTDSLEAFF.